In this sample, the clone carrying this T cell receptor beta chain turned up a few times. Its antigen is not known. The source of the sample is a study of identical twins. Findings and limits, study-wide: Models predicted less out-of-frame TCR alpha sharing in monozygotic twins than was found.

J lost 2 bases, V lost 1 base, and 8 bases had no gene match. This CDR3 has 17 amino acids. Using its own MiXCR run on the 5' RACE reads, TCRdb lists one record per CDR3 protein. This table has 1.5 million to 2 million distinct CDR3 sequences, roughly 35% appearing once. V usage is TRBV12-3 or TRBV12-4 and J usage is TRBJ2-7; the match to TRBD2 covers 10 bases. The sequence was obtained from a newborn girl in good health. The sequenced sample was cord blood. As DNA, the CDR3 is TGTGCCAGCAGTTTAGGTACTAGCGGGGAAAAACCCTACGAGCAGTACTTC. It codes for CASSLGTSGEKPYEQYF.